The T cell receptor beta chain under discussion was sequenced for a study of blood T cell repertoires in COVID-19. Assay used: immunoSEQ multiplex PCR; TCRdb lists only in-frame clones, some missing. Of approximately 210,000 clones listed, roughly nine tenths are singletons. This clonotype was obtained from a man in his forties or fifties with acute or convalescent COVID-19. The sequenced sample consisted of peripheral blood.

CDR3 DNA sequence: TGCAGCGTTGAGGGTCAGTCCCGGGGGTCCTACGAGCAGTACTTC. It specifies CSVEGQSRGSYEQYF. The chain uses TRBV29-1 and TRBJ2-7; tentative D call: TRBD2 (6 bases). This CDR3 contains 15 residues. Trimming shortened V by 3 bases and J by 1 base, and 16 bases separated the two germline ends. Germline V gene sequence: CDR1 SQVTM, CDR2 ANQGSEA.